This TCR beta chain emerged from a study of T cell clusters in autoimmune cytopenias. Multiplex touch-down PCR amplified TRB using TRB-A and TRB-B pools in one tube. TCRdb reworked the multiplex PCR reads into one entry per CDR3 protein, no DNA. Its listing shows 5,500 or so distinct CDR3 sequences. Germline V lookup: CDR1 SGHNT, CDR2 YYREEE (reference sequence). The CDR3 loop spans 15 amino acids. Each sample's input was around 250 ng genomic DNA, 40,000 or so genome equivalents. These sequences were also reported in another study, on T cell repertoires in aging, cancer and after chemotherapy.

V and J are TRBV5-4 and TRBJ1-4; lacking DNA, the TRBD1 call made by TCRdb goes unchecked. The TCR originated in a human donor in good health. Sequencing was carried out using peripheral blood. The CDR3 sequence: CASSLEGAGNEKLFF.